This TCR beta chain stems from a study of monozygotic twins with inflammatory bowel disease. Whole blood supplied total RNA, and T cells were not sorted. Remarks on this clonotype: The antigen is not known.

Findings of the study overall: There were differing immunosuppressive treatments, which may have added variability to patient repertoires. Discordant twins had repertoire similarity that did not differ from that of concordant twins, possibly from limited power.

TCRdb reworked the 5' RACE reads into one entry per CDR3 protein, no DNA. This repertoire includes around 410,000 distinct CDR3 sequences. Germline-derived CDR1 and CDR2 are SGHTA and FQGNSA. The CDR3 has 17 amino acids. The genes are TRBV7-2 and TRBJ1-3; TCRdb calls TRBD1, which cannot be checked without DNA. The sequencing sample was made of blood. This receptor was taken from a human donor with ulcerative colitis or Crohn's disease, or a healthy co-twin of an affected twin (not recorded which). The CDR3 sequence: CASSRLGGASSGNTIYF.